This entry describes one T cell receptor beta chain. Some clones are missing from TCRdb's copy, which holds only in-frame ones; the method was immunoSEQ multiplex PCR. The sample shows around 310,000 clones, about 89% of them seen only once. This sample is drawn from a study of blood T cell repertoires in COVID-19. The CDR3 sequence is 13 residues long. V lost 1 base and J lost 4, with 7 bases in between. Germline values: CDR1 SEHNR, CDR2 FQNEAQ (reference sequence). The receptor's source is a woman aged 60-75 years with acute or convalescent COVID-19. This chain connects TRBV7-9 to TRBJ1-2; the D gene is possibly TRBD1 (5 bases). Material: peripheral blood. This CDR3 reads CASSLGDFYGYTF. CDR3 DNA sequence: TGTGCCAGCAGCTTAGGGGACTTCTATGGCTACACCTTC.